This entry lists 9 T cell receptor beta chains sequenced from one sample in a study of shared clonotypes between healthy human individuals. As defined, naive CD8 cells were CD45RO-negative and positively selected for CCR7, with terminally differentiated effector memory CD45RA+ cells excluded. TCRdb's copy holds only in-frame clones and misses some; the assay was immunoSEQ multiplex PCR. The sample includes about 800,000 clones, 95% to 97% seen only once; the top ten take under 0.3%. Sequencing was done on a sample of naive CD8+ T cells sorted from blood. The receptor set was obtained from a man under 40 in good health.

The CDR3 is CSLTGTSSYNEQFF. The CDR3, as DNA: TGCAGCTTAACCGGGACTAGCTCGTACAATGAGCAGTTCTTC. The chain couples TRBV29-1 to TRBJ2-1; 9 nucleotides line up with TRBD2. Trimming cost V 8 bases and J 4 bases; bases outside gene matches: 9. Germline loops: CDR1 SQVTM, CDR2 ANQGSEA. This CDR3 spans 14 amino acids.

The chain joins TRBV5-4 to TRBJ1-1; tentative D call: TRBD1 (5 bases). CDR3 length equals 15 residues. V was cut by 3 bases and J by 3 bases, with 15 bases left in between. The germline gives CDR1 SGHNT, CDR2 YYREEE (reference sequence). The CDR3 DNA sequence: TGTGCCAGCAGCTCGAGGGACGGCCAGCACACTGAAGCTTTCTTT. Its protein is CASSSRDGQHTEAFF.

The chain has TRBV5-1 and TRBJ2-1; 9 bases line up with TRBD2. The CDR3 has 17 residues. Germline V gives CDR1 SGHRS, CDR2 YFSETQ. V shed 0 bases, J shed 9 bases, and the junction held 13 bases outside the gene matches. The CDR3 nucleotides read TGCGCCAGCAGCTTGGCCGGAGTAGCGGGAGAGGGAAGTGAGCAGTTCTTC. Translating gives CASSLAGVAGEGSEQFF. Full variable domain (rest looked up from reference TRBV5-1 and TRBJ2-1): KAGVTQTPRYLIKTRGQQVTLSCSPISGHRSVSWYQQTPGQGLQFLFEYFSETQRNKGNFPGRFSGRQFSNSRSEMNVSTLELGDSALYLCASSLAGVAGEGSEQFFGPGTRLTVL.

This chain connects TRBV5-6 to TRBJ1-4; D call uncertain. The germline V gene has CDR1 SGHDT and CDR2 YYEEEE. The CDR3 runs 14 residues. V lost 4 bases, J lost 5 bases, and 12 bases lay in between. Here the CDR3 reads CASSPWVGNEKLFF. The CDR3 nucleotides are TGTGCCAGCAGCCCGTGGGTTGGGAATGAAAAACTGTTTTTT.

This chain connects TRBV9 to TRBJ2-1; D is uncertain. The CDR3 covers 17 residues. The V end was cut by 0 bases, the J end by 0 bases, with 13 bases between. The germline V gene encodes CDR1 SGDLS and CDR2 YYNGEE. The CDR3 DNA reads TGTGCCAGCAGCGTAGGTTCTAGGCAAAGCTCCTACAATGAGCAGTTCTTC. Translation: CASSVGSRQSSYNEQFF.

V gene TRBV19 combines with J gene TRBJ2-1; TRBD2 might be the D (5 bases). Germline CDR1 reads LNHDA; CDR2 reads SQIVND (reference sequence). V lost 2 bases and J 2 bases, leaving 13 bases between the germline ends. The CDR3 loop spans 16 amino acids. CDR3 bases: TGTGCCAGTAGTATAATAGACTACCCAGCCTACAATGAGCAGTTCTTC. Protein product: CASSIIDYPAYNEQFF.

The genes are TRBV7-6 and TRBJ2-7; D could derive from TRBD1 or TRBD2 (5 bases each). This CDR3 region has 15 residues. Germline V gene sequence: CDR1 SGHVS, CDR2 FNYEAQ. Trimming removed 4 bases at V and 3 bases at J, with 16 bases between. The DNA of the CDR3 is TGTGCCAGCAGCTCCAGCCGGGACGGCTACTACGAGCAGTACTTC. This translates into CASSSSRDGYYEQYF.

The chain recombines TRBV5-4 with TRBJ2-6, with a tentative D call TRBD2 (6 bases). The germline CDR1 and CDR2 sequences are SGHNT and YYREEE (reference sequence). The ends were cut back, 5 bases at V and 0 bases at J, with 21 bases in the middle. The CDR3 loop spans 19 amino acids. The CDR3 DNA reads TGTGCCAGCAGTGTTATTGGTCGGGACGGGGGCTCTGGGGCCAACGTCCTGACTTTC. Encoded protein: CASSVIGRDGGSGANVLTF.

CDR3 in DNA: TGTGCCAGCAGCTTCGCCACGACAGGGAACTTCTATGGCTACACCTTC. Protein sequence: CASSFATTGNFYGYTF. The chain links TRBV7-9 to TRBJ1-2; 7 positions agree with TRBD1. CDR1 and CDR2 from the germline V gene are SEHNR and FQNEAQ (reference sequence). The CDR3 spans 16 residues. Trimming cost V 3 bases and J 4 bases; bases outside gene matches: 11. Based on the CDR3 plus reference TRBV7-9 and TRBJ1-2, the full variable domain is DTGVSQNPRHKITKRGQNVTFRCDPISEHNRLYWYRQTLGQGPEFLTYFQNEAQLEKSRLLSDRFSAERPKGSFSTLEIQRTEQGDSAMYLCASSFATTGNFYGYTFGSGTRLTVV.